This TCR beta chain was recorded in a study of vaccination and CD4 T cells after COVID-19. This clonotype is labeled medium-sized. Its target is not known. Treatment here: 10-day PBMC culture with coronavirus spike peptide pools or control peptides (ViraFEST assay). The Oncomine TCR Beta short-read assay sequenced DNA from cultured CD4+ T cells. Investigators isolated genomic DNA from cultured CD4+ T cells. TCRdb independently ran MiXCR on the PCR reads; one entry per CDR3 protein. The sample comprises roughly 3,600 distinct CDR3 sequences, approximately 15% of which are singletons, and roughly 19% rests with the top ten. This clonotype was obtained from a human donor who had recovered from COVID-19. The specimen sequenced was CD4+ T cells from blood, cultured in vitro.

Here the CDR3 reads CASSGRTGVYEQYF. CDR3 nucleotide sequence: TGTGCCAGCAGTGGTCGGACAGGGGTTTACGAGCAGTACTTC. V is TRBV12-3 or TRBV12-4 and J is TRBJ2-7; 9 bases agree with TRBD1. The CDR3 consists of 14 residues. Trimming cost V 5 bases and J 4 bases; bases outside gene matches: 6.